This T cell receptor (beta chain) derives from a study of T cell responses to AZD1222 COVID-19 vaccine. Regarding the study as a whole: Vaccine-associated CD4 TCRs spanned spike, dominant at 160-218 and 743-854. Baseline serostatus was positive in only a handful of AZD1222 recipients. The study sampled repertoires only after the peak T cell response.

CDR3 size: 15 residues. Germline-derived CDR1 and CDR2 are SGDLS and YYNGEE. Losses at the gene ends were 0 bases for V and 4 bases for J; bases not matched to a gene: 4. In regard to this clone: Antigen: not known. At the DNA level, this CDR3 is encoded by other sequences in the same sample as well.

Method: immunoSEQ multiplex PCR; TCRdb's copy keeps in-frame clones and lacks some. The sample includes more than 150,000 clones, 80% to 90% of them seen just once. This clonotype was obtained from an adult in good health. The input for sequencing was peripheral blood, taken on day 0 of MenACWY control vaccination. The V call is TRBV9, the J call TRBJ2-7; TRBD1 aligns across 10 bases. Written as DNA, the CDR3 is TGTGCCAGCAGCGTAGGGGGACAGGGGCTTTACGAGCAGTACTTC. Translation gives CASSVGGQGLYEQYF.